A single sample is the source of the 25 T cell receptor beta chains below, sequenced in a study of blood T cell repertoires in COVID-19. This table comes from immunoSEQ multiplex PCR, and its TCRdb copy is limited to in-frame clones, with some not included. The sample carries 200,000 to 250,000 clones, about 86% recorded once. The specimen sequenced was peripheral blood. The receptors derive from a woman under 40 who had recovered from COVID-19.

This chain joins TRBV7-9 and TRBJ2-1; 9 positions match TRBD2. This CDR3 is built from 14 residues. Looked up from germline, CDR1 is SEHNR and CDR2 is FQNEAQ (reference sequence). V lost 1 base to trimming and J lost 5 bases; unmatched junction nucleotides: 0. The CDR3 reads CASSLGGGDNEQFF. CDR3 bases: TGTGCCAGCAGCTTAGGCGGGGGGGACAATGAGCAGTTCTTC.

The V call is TRBV7-3, the J call TRBJ2-1; D possibly corresponds to TRBD2 (6 bases). Trimming cost V 0 bases and J 6 bases, with 15 bases left between them. The CDR3 contains 16 residues. CDR1 is SGHTA and CDR2 is FQGTGA in the germline V gene. The CDR3 protein is CASSLTAGRFGNEQFF. CDR3 in DNA: TGTGCCAGCAGCTTAACGGCGGGGCGCTTCGGCAATGAGCAGTTCTTC.

This chain joins TRBV6-5 and TRBJ2-4; D is undetermined. The V end was cut by 4 bases, the J end by 9 bases, with 16 bases between. The CDR3 totals 14 residues. Per the germline V gene, CDR1 is MNHEY and CDR2 is SVGAGI. The CDR3 sequence: CASSLTRPPGIQYF. CDR3 in DNA: TGTGCCAGCAGTTTAACCCGGCCCCCGGGCATTCAGTACTTC.

The chain recombines TRBV27 with TRBJ1-1; the D is unclear. V was trimmed by 5 bases and J by 0 bases, leaving 10 bases between them. Germline-derived CDR1 and CDR2 are MNHEY and SMNVEV (reference sequence). This CDR3 has 14 amino acids. The CDR3 loop reads CASSPRPLNTEAFF. The CDR3 nucleotides read TGTGCCAGCAGTCCGCGGCCATTGAACACTGAAGCTTTCTTT.

V is TRBV3-1 (or the pseudogene TRBV3-2) and J is TRBJ1-6; D is uncertain. Germline CDR1 is LGHDT and CDR2 is YNNKEL (reference sequence). V was cut by 0 bases and J by 0 bases, with 9 bases left in between. This CDR3 has 17 amino acids. CDR3 nucleotides: TGTGCCAGCAGCCAAGAGATGGGCCTCTCCTATAATTCACCCCTCCACTTT. Protein: CASSQEMGLSYNSPLHF.

V usage is TRBV7-7 and J usage is TRBJ2-5, with 9 bases aligning to TRBD1. The CDR3 runs 15 residues. The ends lost 4 bases at V and 5 bases at J; junction bases unmatched: 8. The germline CDR1 and CDR2 sequences are SSHAT and FNYEAQ (reference sequence). The CDR3 sequence: CASSSGTGIVETQYF. CDR3 DNA: TGTGCCAGCAGCTCCGGGACAGGGATAGTGGAGACCCAGTACTTC. Using reference TRBV7-7 and TRBJ2-5 for the parts outside the CDR3, the full variable domain is GAGVSQSPRYKVTKRGQDVTLRCDPISSHATLYWYQQALGQGPEFLTYFNYEAQPDKSGLPSDRFSAERPEGSISTLTIQRTEQRDSAMYRCASSSGTGIVETQYFGPGTRLLVL.

This sequence joins TRBV3-1 (or the pseudogene TRBV3-2) and TRBJ1-2, with 10 bases that match TRBD1. V lost 4 bases, J lost 4 bases, and 6 bases stayed unmatched. The length of the CDR3 is 15 residues. The germline gives CDR1 LGHDT, CDR2 YNNKEL (reference sequence). The chain's CDR3 is CASSRSGTGAYGYTF. The CDR3 DNA is TGTGCCAGCAGCCGGTCCGGGACAGGGGCCTATGGCTACACCTTC.

This clone turned up a few times. The chain uses TRBV18 and TRBJ2-3; 9 positions agree with TRBD2. Germline CDR1 is KGHSH and CDR2 is LQKENI. This CDR3 has 16 amino acids. V was clipped by 3 bases and J by 0 bases; unmatched bases: 4. For the CDR3, the DNA is TGTGCCAGCTCACCTCTAAGCGGGGGGAGCACAGATACGCAGTATTTT. It codes for CASSPLSGGSTDTQYF.

V and J are TRBV5-5 and TRBJ1-5; 8 bases match TRBD1. Looked up from germline, CDR1 is SGHKS and CDR2 is YYEKEE (reference sequence). The ends lost 3 bases at V and 4 bases at J; junction bases unmatched: 6. The CDR3 covers 15 residues. In nucleotides, the CDR3 is TGTGCCAGCAGCTCGGTTCAGGGGGCGAATCAGCCCCAGCATTTT. Its translation is CASSSVQGANQPQHF.

The chain recombines TRBV25-1 with TRBJ1-2; D is uncertain. Trimming stripped 4 bases from V and 7 bases from J, with 10 bases between. The length of the CDR3 is 12 residues. From germline, CDR1 is MGHDK and CDR2 SYGVNS. This CDR3 reads CASSVGAGGYTF. The CDR3 DNA sequence: TGTGCCAGCAGTGTGGGAGCAGGTGGCTACACCTTC.

The chain recombines TRBV2 with TRBJ2-7; 8 bases agree with TRBD1. Germline CDR1 reads SNHLY; CDR2 reads FYNNEI. The CDR3 covers 15 residues. V shed 11 bases and J 5 bases; nucleotides not matched to a gene: 17. CDR3 sequence (DNA): TGTGCCGGATCTTCTTTCCAGGGGGCGTACGACGAGCAGTACTTC. Its translation is CAGSSFQGAYDEQYF.

This clone has only a few counts. This chain joins TRBV7-6 and TRBJ2-7, with a possible D match to TRBD1 (7 bases). The CDR3 totals 12 residues. The V gene's germline CDR1 is SGHVS and CDR2 FNYEAQ. Trimming left V 5 bases short and J 3 bases short, with 8 bases between. The CDR3 reads CASSQGGYEQYF. DNA of the CDR3: TGTGCCAGCAGCCAGGGGGGCTACGAGCAGTACTTC.

V gene TRBV3-1 (or the pseudogene TRBV3-2) combines with J gene TRBJ1-3; TRBD1 agrees at 9 bases. After removal of 4 bases from V and 4 bases from J, the junction contained 2 bases not matched to a gene. CDR3 length: 14 amino acids. Per the germline V gene, CDR1 is LGHDT and CDR2 is YNNKEL (reference sequence). The DNA of the CDR3 is TGTGCCAGCAGCCGGACAGGGGCAGGAAACACCATATATTTT. Its protein product is CASSRTGAGNTIYF.

For the CDR3, the DNA is TGTGCCAGCACCCCCGGGAGGAGTGGGGCCAACGTCCTGACTTTC. Encoded protein: CASTPGRSGANVLTF. J is TRBJ2-6 and V is TRBV9; 7 bases map to TRBD2. V shed 6 bases and J 3 bases; nucleotides not matched to a gene: 6. This CDR3 contains 15 residues. The V gene's germline CDR1 is SGDLS and CDR2 YYNGEE.

In its sample, this clone was seen many times. The rearrangement joins TRBV6-1 to TRBJ2-2; the match to TRBD1 covers 7 bases. Germline-derived CDR1 and CDR2 are MNHNS and SASEGT. The CDR3 is 17 amino acids. The V and J ends lost 2 bases and 3 bases, in that order; junction bases with no gene match: 9. CDR3 nucleotides: TGTGCCAGCAGTGAATTCCAGGGGGACACTGACACCGGGGAGCTGTTTTTT. As protein: CASSEFQGDTDTGELFF.

The V and J genes are TRBV9 and TRBJ2-1; D remains unclear. The V end was cut by 0 bases, the J end by 2 bases, with 15 bases between. Germline CDR1 and CDR2: SGDLS and YYNGEE. CDR3 length: 17 residues. The CDR3 region is CASSVGAASAPYNEQFF. The CDR3 DNA reads as TGTGCCAGCAGCGTAGGGGCAGCTTCCGCGCCCTACAATGAGCAGTTCTTC. The entire variable domain, with the rest obtained from reference TRBV9 and TRBJ2-1, is as follows: DSGVTQTPKHLITATGQRVTLRCSPRSGDLSVYWYQQSLDQGLQFLIQYYNGEERAKGNILERFSAQQFPDLHSELNLSSLELGDSALYFCASSVGAASAPYNEQFFGPGTRLTVL.

The chain uses TRBV7-6 and TRBJ2-5; TRBD2 aligns across 9 bases. J gave up 5 bases and V 5 bases, and 9 bases lay outside the gene matches. The CDR3 consists of 15 residues. CDR1 SGHVS and CDR2 FNYEAQ come from the germline V gene. CDR3 nucleotide sequence: TGTGCCAGCAGCCCCCGGCGGGGGGGCTATGAGACCCAGTACTTC. Amino acid sequence: CASSPRRGGYETQYF.

The J gene is TRBJ2-3, the V gene TRBV18; 7 bases match TRBD2. Germline assignment: CDR1 KGHSH and CDR2 LQKENI. The CDR3 has 15 residues. V was pared by 3 bases and J by 3 bases, with 6 bases of the junction left unmatched. The CDR3 nucleotides read TGTGCCAGCTCACCTCTGTCGGGGGGTACAGATACGCAGTATTTT. It is translated as CASSPLSGGTDTQYF.

This chain connects TRBV7-9 to TRBJ1-4, with a weak D call TRBD1 (6 bases). The length of the CDR3 is 14 residues. Trimming removed 5 bases from V and 8 bases from J, with 15 bases in between. In germline, CDR1 is SEHNR, CDR2 FQNEAQ (reference sequence). CDR3: CASSPGARLEKLFF. CDR3 nucleotides: TGTGCCAGCAGCCCAGGGGCCAGGTTGGAAAAACTGTTTTTT. The whole variable domain, remainder taken from reference TRBV7-9 and TRBJ1-4, is DTGVSQNPRHKITKRGQNVTFRCDPISEHNRLYWYRQTLGQGPEFLTYFQNEAQLEKSRLLSDRFSAERPKGSFSTLEIQRTEQGDSAMYLCASSPGARLEKLFFGSGTQLSVL.

The chain links TRBV4-2 to TRBJ2-2; weak D call: TRBD2 (7 bases). The V and J ends lost 2 bases and 3 bases respectively, with 10 bases between them. Germline V CDR1 and CDR2: LGHNA, YNFKEQ. There are 15 residues in the CDR3. CDR3 protein: CASSQWEGDTGELFF. The CDR3 nucleotides are TGTGCCAGCAGCCAATGGGAGGGGGACACCGGGGAGCTGTTTTTT.

V is TRBV4-1 and J is TRBJ1-2; a possible D gene is TRBD1 (5 bases). The CDR3 length is 17 residues. V lost 0 bases to trimming and J lost 10 bases, with 24 bases between them. The germline CDR1 and CDR2 sequences are MGHRA and YSYEKL. The CDR3 spells CASSQERAGIPSMNYTF. In nucleotides, the CDR3 is TGCGCCAGCAGCCAAGAACGGGCAGGGATCCCTTCTATGAACTACACCTTC.

The chain joins TRBV9 to TRBJ2-2, with 8 positions matching TRBD1. Trimming removed 0 bases from V and 6 bases from J; junction bases left unmatched: 22. CDR1 is SGDLS and CDR2 is YYNGEE in the germline V gene. The CDR3 length is 21 residues. CDR3 sequence (DNA): TGTGCCAGCAGCGTAGCCTGGCCCGGGATGTTTAGGACAGGGACGGCCGGGGAGCTGTTTTTT. Translation: CASSVAWPGMFRTGTAGELFF.

This chain connects TRBV5-5 to TRBJ1-5, with D perhaps matching TRBD1 (5 bases). Germline-derived CDR1 and CDR2 are SGHKS and YYEKEE (reference sequence). V was cut by 4 bases and J by 0 bases, with 11 bases left in between. The CDR3 loop spans 15 amino acids. The CDR3 sequence: CASSLTGNSNQPQHF. CDR3 nucleotides: TGTGCCAGCAGCCTAACAGGTAATAGCAATCAGCCCCAGCATTTT.

The chain's CDR3 is CASSLTGTGTPSGANVLTF. CDR3 coding DNA: TGTGCCAGCAGCTTGACCGGGACAGGGACACCCTCTGGGGCCAACGTCCTGACTTTC. This chain joins TRBV7-3 and TRBJ2-6; 9 bases are shared with TRBD1. There are 19 residues in the CDR3. Unmatched junction bases numbered 9, after V lost 3 bases and J lost 0 bases. From germline, CDR1 is SGHTA and CDR2 FQGTGA.

This CDR3 reads CASSHRQGINYGYTF. The CDR3 DNA reads as TGTGCCAGCAGTCACAGACAGGGGATCAACTATGGCTACACCTTC. The genes are TRBV6-6 and TRBJ1-2; 8 bases agree with TRBD1. Germline values: CDR1 MNHNY, CDR2 SVGAGI (reference sequence). Losses at the gene ends were 5 bases for V and 2 bases for J; bases not matched to a gene: 7. The CDR3 covers 15 residues.